This T cell receptor (beta chain) was captured in a study of T cell responses to AZD1222 COVID-19 vaccine. Clones were sequenced by immunoSEQ multiplex PCR, and TCRdb holds only the in-frame ones, with some missing. This table holds 130,000 or so clones, 80% to 90% found once. CDR3 length: 19 amino acids. J was trimmed by 1 base and V by 1 base; bases with no gene match: 8. Germline CDR1 MGHRA, CDR2 YSYEKL. The origin of this receptor is an adult in good health. The sample consisted of peripheral blood, taken on day 0 of AZD1222 vaccination. The chain is built from TRBV4-1 and TRBJ1-6; the match to TRBD1 covers 9 bases. CDR3 region: CASSQAQGTGTSYNSPLHF. The CDR3 DNA is TGCGCCAGCAGCCAAGCTCAGGGGACAGGGACATCCTATAATTCACCCCTCCACTTT.